One sample yielded the 24 T cell receptor beta chains listed below, sequenced in a study of blood T cell repertoires in COVID-19. Sequenced by immunoSEQ multiplex PCR; TCRdb stores in-frame clones only, minus some. The profile covers about 200,000 clones, with 88% appearing a single time and around 1.5% taken by the ten largest. The sequenced sample was peripheral blood. These receptors all stem from a man younger than 35 with active or convalescent COVID-19.

The chain has TRBV3-1 (or the pseudogene TRBV3-2) and TRBJ2-1; D is possibly TRBD1 (6 bases). Germline CDR1 is LGHDT and CDR2 is YNNKEL (reference sequence). There are 14 residues in the CDR3. V lost 2 bases and J 6 bases, leaving 11 bases between the germline ends. CDR3 loop: CASSQPGTSNEQFF. For the CDR3, the DNA is TGTGCCAGCAGCCAACCAGGGACATCCAATGAGCAGTTCTTC.

This clone was seen once. The chain joins TRBV10-3 to TRBJ1-1, with D perhaps TRBD1 (5 bases). CDR3 size: 15 residues. V lost 2 bases to trimming and J lost 4 bases, with 14 bases between them. Germline V gene data show CDR1 as ENHRY and CDR2 as SYGVKD. In DNA, the CDR3 is TGTGCCATCAGTGAGCGAGTAGGTACAGGCACTGAAGCTTTCTTT. Translation: CAISERVGTGTEAFF.

V is TRBV2 and J is TRBJ2-1, with a tentative D call TRBD2 (6 bases). The CDR3 consists of 13 residues. Trimming pared 7 bases from V and 5 bases from J, leaving 12 bases between. Looked up from germline, CDR1 is SNHLY and CDR2 is FYNNEI. The CDR3 sequence: CASISGLNNEQFF. The CDR3, as DNA: TGTGCCAGCATTAGCGGACTAAACAATGAGCAGTTCTTC.

V usage is TRBV3-1 (or the pseudogene TRBV3-2) and J usage is TRBJ2-7; 7 bases are shared with TRBD1. Germline V gene sequence: CDR1 LGHDT, CDR2 YNNKEL (reference sequence). The junction had 5 bases not matched to a gene; V was cut back by 6 bases and J by 6 bases. The CDR3 contains 12 residues. The CDR3 nucleotides read TGTGCCAGCAGAAGGGACAGAGGCGAGCAGTACTTC. Translating gives CASRRDRGEQYF.

This chain uses TRBV7-9 with TRBJ1-6; D may be TRBD1 (5 bases). Between the trimmed V and J ends, which lost 0 bases and 14 bases, there was a span of 8 bases. The CDR3 is made up of 12 amino acids. In germline, CDR1 is SEHNR, CDR2 FQNEAQ (reference sequence). The CDR3 DNA follows: TGTGCCAGCAGCTTAGCGGGGCAGACCCTCCACTTT. Translated: CASSLAGQTLHF.

This chain uses TRBV24-1 with TRBJ2-3; D is ambiguous. Germline CDR1 KGHDR, CDR2 SFDVKD. CDR3 length: 14 residues. V lost 0 bases, J lost 0 bases, and 3 bases lay in between. The CDR3 region has the DNA TGTGCCACCAGTGATTTGGAGAGCACAGATACGCAGTATTTT. It codes for CATSDLESTDTQYF.

The chain combines TRBV5-1 with TRBJ2-7; 9 nucleotides line up with TRBD2. The CDR3 has 14 residues. From germline, CDR1 is SGHRS and CDR2 YFSETQ. Germline trimming cut 4 bases from V and 4 bases from J; bases unmatched to any gene: 6. The CDR3 region has the DNA TGCGCCAGCAGCCCGACTAGCGGCTCGTACGAGCAGTACTTC. This codes for CASSPTSGSYEQYF. Full variable domain (rest looked up from reference TRBV5-1 and TRBJ2-7): KAGVTQTPRYLIKTRGQQVTLSCSPISGHRSVSWYQQTPGQGLQFLFEYFSETQRNKGNFPGRFSGRQFSNSRSEMNVSTLELGDSALYLCASSPTSGSYEQYFGPGTRLTVT.

The chain carries TRBV19 and TRBJ1-3; no clear D. Germline V gene lookup returns CDR1 LNHDA and CDR2 SQIVND (reference sequence). The CDR3 spans 11 residues. V shed 9 bases and J shed 0 bases, with 3 bases lying between them. The CDR3 bases are TGTGCCAGCGGCTCTGGAAACACCATATATTTT. Translating gives CASGSGNTIYF. Variable domain in full (rest from reference TRBV19 and TRBJ1-3): DGGITQSPKYLFRKEGQNVTLSCEQNLNHDAMYWYRQDPGQGLRLIYYSQIVNDFQKGDIAEGYSVSREKKESFPLTVTSAQKNPTAFYLCASGSGNTIYFGEGSWLTVV.

The rearrangement joins TRBV7-8 to TRBJ1-2; D might be TRBD1 (6 bases). The CDR3 has 17 residues. In germline, CDR1 is SGHVS, CDR2 FQNEAQ. The germline V and J ends were trimmed by 1 base and 4 bases, with 19 bases remaining between them. The CDR3 sequence: CASSLVRAGEVPYGYTF. CDR3 nucleotides: TGTGCCAGCAGCTTAGTGCGGGCAGGGGAAGTCCCCTATGGCTACACCTTC.

This clone came up once. The chain carries TRBV11-3 and TRBJ2-1; TRBD1 matches at 7 bases. The CDR3 is 16 residues long. Unmatched junction bases numbered 12, after V lost 5 bases and J lost 5 bases. CDR1 and CDR2 (germline): SGHNT, YENEEA. The CDR3 DNA is TGTGCCAGCAGCCCTCCGACAGGGTCGGATAACAATGAGCAGTTCTTC. This codes for CASSPPTGSDNNEQFF.

This clone has just one count. The chain employs TRBV19 and TRBJ1-6; 7 bases are a match to TRBD1. The germline gives CDR1 LNHDA, CDR2 SQIVND (reference sequence). The CDR3 covers 15 residues. J lost 9 bases, V lost 5 bases, and 10 bases had no gene match. The CDR3 loop reads CASSLKGTAASPLHF. CDR3 sequence (DNA): TGTGCCAGTAGTCTCAAGGGGACAGCAGCTTCACCCCTCCACTTT.

This chain joins TRBV25-1 and TRBJ1-4, with 7 positions matching TRBD1. Germline CDR1 MGHDK, CDR2 SYGVNS. V was clipped by 4 bases and J by 0 bases; unmatched bases: 11. There are 18 residues in the CDR3. In nucleotides, the CDR3 is TGTGCCAGCAGTGGCCTCCGGGACAGCTCTGCAACTAATGAAAAACTGTTTTTT. Translation gives CASSGLRDSSATNEKLFF. Full variable domain (rest looked up from reference TRBV25-1 and TRBJ1-4): EADIYQTPRYLVIGTGKKITLECSQTMGHDKMYWYQQDPGMELHLIHYSYGVNSTEKGDLSSESTVSRIRTEHFPLTLESARPSHTSQYLCASSGLRDSSATNEKLFFGSGTQLSVL.

This rearrangement joins TRBV30 to TRBJ1-3, with D perhaps TRBD1 (6 bases). The CDR3 is 15 amino acids. The germline V gene has CDR1 GTSNPN and CDR2 SVGIG (reference sequence). The V gene lost 4 bases and the J gene lost 4 bases, with 17 bases spanning the gap. CDR3 region: CAWNPRRGSGNTIYF. CDR3 coding DNA: TGTGCCTGGAACCCGCGCAGGGGTTCAGGAAACACCATATATTTT.

This clone appeared once. The rearrangement links TRBV30 to TRBJ1-6; TRBD1 agrees at 7 bases. The junction had 4 bases not matched to a gene; V was cut back by 7 bases and J by 7 bases. Germline-derived CDR1 and CDR2 are GTSNPN and SVGIG (reference sequence). The length of the CDR3 is 12 residues. The CDR3 DNA reads TGTGCCTCCGGGACAGACAATTCACCCCTCCACTTT. Translated: CASGTDNSPLHF.

In DNA form, the CDR3 reads TGTGCCTGGACCGGACTAGCGGGGGGGTTCGCTCCTAGCACAGATACGCAGTATTTT. Translated, it gives CAWTGLAGGFAPSTDTQYF. J is TRBJ2-3 and V is TRBV30, with 15 bases that match TRBD2. CDR1 is GTSNPN and CDR2 is SVGIG in the germline V gene (reference sequence). The V gene end was trimmed by 4 bases and the J gene end by 0 bases; junction bases not matched to a gene: 11. This CDR3 region has 19 residues. The full variable domain, with the rest looked up from reference TRBV30 and TRBJ2-3, is SQTIHQWPATLVQPVGSPLSLECTVEGTSNPNLYWYRQAAGRGLQLLFYSVGIGQISSEVPQNLSASRPQDRQFILSSKKLLLSDSGFYLCAWTGLAGGFAPSTDTQYFGPGTRLTVL.

This rearrangement joins TRBV15 to TRBJ1-2; unclear D gene. V dropped 0 bases and J dropped 2 bases, with 16 bases sitting between them. The length of the CDR3 is 17 residues. Germline V lookup: CDR1 LNHNV, CDR2 YYDKDF (reference sequence). CDR3 amino acids: CATSRENPTEVNYGYTF. The CDR3, as DNA: TGTGCCACCAGCAGAGAAAACCCGACGGAGGTAAACTATGGCTACACCTTC.

The gene calls are TRBV29-1 and TRBJ1-1, with D perhaps matching TRBD1 (6 bases). The ends were cut back, 4 bases at V and 5 bases at J, with 11 bases in the middle. Per the germline V gene, CDR1 is SQVTM and CDR2 is ANQGSEA. CDR3 length equals 12 residues. The CDR3, as DNA: TGCAGCGTTGGCAGGGGTGGGACTGAAGCTTTCTTT. Encoded protein: CSVGRGGTEAFF.

This clone was picked up one time. V is TRBV3-1 (or the pseudogene TRBV3-2) and J is TRBJ1-4; 7 bases agree with TRBD1. The CDR3 totals 15 residues. Germline V lookup: CDR1 LGHDT, CDR2 YNNKEL (reference sequence). V shed 4 bases, J shed 5 bases, and the junction held 7 bases outside the gene matches. CDR3 residues: CASSPSGTVNEKLFF. CDR3 nucleotide sequence: TGTGCCAGCAGCCCCTCCGGGACAGTGAATGAAAAACTGTTTTTT.

This chain uses TRBV28 with TRBJ2-1, with 8 bases matching TRBD2. Germline V gives CDR1 MDHEN, CDR2 SYDVKM. V shed 3 bases and J 0 bases; nucleotides not matched to a gene: 1. The CDR3 runs to 15 residues. CDR3 sequence: CASSFSGGSYNEQFF. CDR3 in DNA: TGTGCCAGCAGTTTCAGCGGGGGCTCCTACAATGAGCAGTTCTTC. The variable domain in full, completed from reference TRBV28 and TRBJ2-1, reads DVKVTQSSRYLVKRTGEKVFLECVQDMDHENMFWYRQDPGLGLRLIYFSYDVKMKEKGDIPEGYSVSREKKERFSLILESASTNQTSMYLCASSFSGGSYNEQFFGPGTRLTVL.

The chain links TRBV19 to TRBJ1-2; D might be TRBD1 (5 bases). The CDR3 totals 15 residues. Trimming took off 0 bases at V and 7 bases at J, with 15 bases between the two ends. Germline V gene data show CDR1 as LNHDA and CDR2 as SQIVND (reference sequence). The CDR3 loop reads CASSIELGLEGGYTF. CDR3 bases: TGTGCCAGTAGTATAGAACTGGGACTGGAGGGTGGCTACACCTTC.

The chain employs TRBV9 and TRBJ2-3; the D gene is possibly TRBD2 (6 bases). Germline CDR1 SGDLS, CDR2 YYNGEE. Trimming stripped 4 bases from V and 6 bases from J, with 12 bases between. This CDR3 is 13 amino acids long. CDR3 nucleotides: TGTGCCAGCAGCTTGGGGACTCTGGATACGCAGTATTTT. Its translation: CASSLGTLDTQYF.

This chain uses TRBV11-2 with TRBJ1-6; possible D gene TRBD1, 5 bases. V was trimmed by 5 bases and J by 0 bases, leaving 8 bases between them. Germline V gene lookup returns CDR1 SGHAT and CDR2 FQNNGV. The CDR3 loop spans 15 amino acids. The CDR3 coding sequence is TGTGCCAGCAGCCGACAGAGCTCCTATAATTCACCCCTCCACTTT. Encoded protein: CASSRQSSYNSPLHF.

The chain combines TRBV7-3 with TRBJ2-3; 8 bases match TRBD1. The germline V gene encodes CDR1 SGHTA and CDR2 FQGTGA. CDR3 length equals 14 residues. The J segment lost 4 bases and the V segment lost 1 base, leaving 1 base of the junction unmatched. CDR3 nucleotides: TGTGCCAGCAGCTTAAGACAGGGGTCAGATACGCAGTATTTT. Its protein product is CASSLRQGSDTQYF.

The V and J genes are TRBV6-2 or TRBV6-3 and TRBJ1-5; D is unclear. In germline, CDR1 is MNHEY, CDR2 SVGEGT. V was clipped by 0 bases and J by 5 bases, with 2 bases between them. The CDR3 length is 12 residues. The CDR3 nucleotides read TGTGCCAGCAGTTACTCCTATCAGCCCCAGCATTTT. This gives the protein CASSYSYQPQHF.